The entry that follows covers one T cell receptor beta chain sequence. The target of this receptor is not known. Base qualities were left out, and no much larger clone turns up one base away. Each collaborating institution followed its own protocols to collect whole blood in K2EDTA tubes. For TCRbeta analysis, collaborators shipped samples as frozen whole blood, isolated PBMCs, or DNA extracted from either of those sample types. The CDR3 sequence holds 18 residues, the cysteine and phenylalanine included. Just CDR3 DNA is preserved here, 54 bases in frame from base 1. Clipping removes 3 bases from V and 5 bases from J, with 16 as the unmatched junction base count. The germline V gene (reference sequence) yields DFQATT for CDR1 and SNEGSKA for CDR2. This specimen comes from a study of blood T cell repertoires in COVID-19 (TCRdb year 2020). For context, the study as a whole: Samples from collaborators originated in the United States, Italy and Spain and spanned both the acute and convalescent phases of COVID-19. The prospective study material was composed of cDNA or gDNA derived from T cells, B-cell-depleted T cells, or PBMCs. Deeply sampled blood TCRbeta repertoires from subjects exposed to, actively infected with, or recovered from COVID-19 were included in the dataset. The repertoires were made available in a free public database intended to serve as a resource for research on the immune response to SARS-CoV-2. The samples were drawn from the first 160 participants of the ongoing ImmuneRACE study and from about 1,200 subjects provided by 6 global collaborators. The sample metadata nearly always contained a de-identified subject ID, COVID-19 status, age in years and sex. Where available, HLA class I and class II types were obtained from metadata supplied by the sample provider rather than from assay-based typing.

Summary of the overall study and its limitations: Clinical and demographic metadata were provided uncurated, with the amount varying by source and participant.

TCRbeta CDR3 regions were amplified from genomic DNA using the immunoSEQ Assay, a bias-controlled multiplex PCR. Concerning the study's data processing: Within the assay, amplification of reference gene primers was used to estimate how many nucleated cells each sample contained. To quantify the absolute abundance of each unique TCRbeta CDR3 rearrangement, sequence reads were collapsed and filtered. For each sample, productive Simpson clonality was calculated by taking the square root of Simpson's diversity index across productive rearrangements. Imported from immuneACCESS, the table was reduced by TCRdb to in-frame sequences with V and J called. These copies leave out some clones; in studies compared against another copy, an unresolved V gene accounts for under half, and the cause of the remainder is not known. V and J calls and clone size are given by that table; D and trimming were obtained from the DNA. The sample records about half a million clones, 70% to 90% of which are singletons. The ten top clones hold approximately 3.4% of the sample.

The receptor was derived from a human donor in a cohort sampled during active COVID-19. The sample consisted of peripheral blood. The chain links TRBV20-1 with TRBJ2-1, with 10 bases aligning to TRBD2. CDR3 loop: CSASVLASGSLKDNEQFF. The base sequence is TGCAGTGCTAGTGTGTTGGCTAGCGGGAGTCTAAAGGACAATGAGCAGTTCTTC.